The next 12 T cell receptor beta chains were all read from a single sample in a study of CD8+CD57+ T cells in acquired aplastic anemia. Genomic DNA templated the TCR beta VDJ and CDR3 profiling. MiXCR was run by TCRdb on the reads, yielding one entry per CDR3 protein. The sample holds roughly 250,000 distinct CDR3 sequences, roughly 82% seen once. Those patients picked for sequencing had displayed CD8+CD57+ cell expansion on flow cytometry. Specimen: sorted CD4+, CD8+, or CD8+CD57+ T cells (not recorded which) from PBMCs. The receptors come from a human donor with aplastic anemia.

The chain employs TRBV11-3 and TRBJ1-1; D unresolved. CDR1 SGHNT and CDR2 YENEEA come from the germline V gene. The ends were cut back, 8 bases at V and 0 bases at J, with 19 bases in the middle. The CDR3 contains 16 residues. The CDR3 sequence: CASGLNLIVLNTEAFF. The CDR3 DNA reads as TGTGCCAGCGGATTAAATCTCATAGTCTTGAACACTGAAGCTTTCTTT.

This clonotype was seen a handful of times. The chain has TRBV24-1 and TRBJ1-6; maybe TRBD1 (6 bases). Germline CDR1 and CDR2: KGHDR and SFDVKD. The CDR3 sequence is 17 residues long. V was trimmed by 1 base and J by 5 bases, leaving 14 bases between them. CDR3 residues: CATSDFSVGQDNSPLHF. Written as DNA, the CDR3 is TGTGCCACCAGTGATTTCTCCGTGGGACAAGATAATTCACCCCTCCACTTT.

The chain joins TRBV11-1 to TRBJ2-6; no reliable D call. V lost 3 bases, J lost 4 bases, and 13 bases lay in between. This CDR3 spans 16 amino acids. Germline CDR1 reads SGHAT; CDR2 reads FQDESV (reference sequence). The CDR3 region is CASSFTGTNGANVLTF. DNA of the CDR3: TGTGCCAGCAGCTTTACGGGTACAAACGGGGCCAACGTCCTGACTTTC. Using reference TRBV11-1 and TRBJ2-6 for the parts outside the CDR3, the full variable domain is EAEVAQSPRYKITEKSQAVAFWCDPISGHATLYWYRQILGQGPELLVQFQDESVVDDSQLPKDRFSAERLKGVDSTLKIQPAELGDSAMYLCASSFTGTNGANVLTFGAGSRLTVL.

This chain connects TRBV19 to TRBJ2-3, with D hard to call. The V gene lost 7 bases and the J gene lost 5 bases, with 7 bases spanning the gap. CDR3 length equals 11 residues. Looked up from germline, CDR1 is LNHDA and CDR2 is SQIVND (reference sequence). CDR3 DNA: TGTGCCAGTACCATGGGAGATACGCAGTATTTT. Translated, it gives CASTMGDTQYF.

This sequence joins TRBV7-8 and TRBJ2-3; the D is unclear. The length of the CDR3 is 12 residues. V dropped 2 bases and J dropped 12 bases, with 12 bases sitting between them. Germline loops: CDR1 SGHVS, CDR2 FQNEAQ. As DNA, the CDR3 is TGTGCCAGCAGCTTAAGGGCGGATCAACAGTATTTT. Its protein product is CASSLRADQQYF. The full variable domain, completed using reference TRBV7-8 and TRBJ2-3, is GAGVSQSPRYKVAKRGQDVALRCDPISGHVSLFWYQQALGQGPEFLTYFQNEAQLDKSGLPSDRFFAERPEGSVSTLKIQRTQQEDSAVYLCASSLRADQQYFGPGTRLTVL.

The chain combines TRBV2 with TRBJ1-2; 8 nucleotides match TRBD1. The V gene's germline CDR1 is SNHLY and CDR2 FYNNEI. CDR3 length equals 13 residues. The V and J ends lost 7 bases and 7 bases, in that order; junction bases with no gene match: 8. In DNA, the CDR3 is TGTGCCAGCACCCTACAGGGGGAGGCTGGCTACACCTTC. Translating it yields CASTLQGEAGYTF. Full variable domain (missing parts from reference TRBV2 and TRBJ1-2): EPEVTQTPSHQVTQMGQEVILRCVPISNHLYFYWYRQILGQKVEFLVSFYNNEISEKSEIFDDQFSVERPDGSNFTLKIRSTKLEDSAMYFCASTLQGEAGYTFGSGTRLTVV.

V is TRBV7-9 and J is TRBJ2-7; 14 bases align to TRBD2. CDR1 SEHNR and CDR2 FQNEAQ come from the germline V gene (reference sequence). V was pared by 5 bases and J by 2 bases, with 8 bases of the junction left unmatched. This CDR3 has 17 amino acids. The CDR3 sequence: CASSATRTSGRTYEQYV. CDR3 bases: TGTGCCAGCAGCGCGACCAGGACTAGCGGGAGGACCTACGAGCAGTACGTC.

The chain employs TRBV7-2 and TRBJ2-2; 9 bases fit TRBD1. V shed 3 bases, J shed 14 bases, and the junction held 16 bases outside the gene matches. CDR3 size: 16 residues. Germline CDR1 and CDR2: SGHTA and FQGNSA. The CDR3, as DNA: TGTGCCAGCAGCTTGGACAGGGGTGCTCCTACGAGCAGTCTGTTTTTT. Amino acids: CASSLDRGAPTSSLFF.

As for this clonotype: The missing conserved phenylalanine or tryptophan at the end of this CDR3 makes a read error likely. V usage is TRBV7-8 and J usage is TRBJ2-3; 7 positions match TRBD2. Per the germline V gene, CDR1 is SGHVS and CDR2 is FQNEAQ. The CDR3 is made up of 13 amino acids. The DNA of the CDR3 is TGTGCCAGCAGCGTAGCGGGCGGAGCCGCTCAGTATTAT. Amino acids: CASSVAGGAAQYY.

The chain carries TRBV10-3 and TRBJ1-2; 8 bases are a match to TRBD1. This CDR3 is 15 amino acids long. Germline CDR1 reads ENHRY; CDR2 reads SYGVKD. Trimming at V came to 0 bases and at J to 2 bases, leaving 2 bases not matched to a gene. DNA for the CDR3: TGTGCCATCAGTGAGTCTAGGACAGGGAACTATGGCTACACCTTC. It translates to CAISESRTGNYGYTF.

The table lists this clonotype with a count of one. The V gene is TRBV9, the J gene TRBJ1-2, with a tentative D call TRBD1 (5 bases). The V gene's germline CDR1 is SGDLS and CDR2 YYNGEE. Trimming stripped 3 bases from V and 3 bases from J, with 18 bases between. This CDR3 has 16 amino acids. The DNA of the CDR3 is TGTGCCAGCAGCGCACGGGGGAAGGTCCAGGACTATGGCTACACCTTC. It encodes CASSARGKVQDYGYTF.

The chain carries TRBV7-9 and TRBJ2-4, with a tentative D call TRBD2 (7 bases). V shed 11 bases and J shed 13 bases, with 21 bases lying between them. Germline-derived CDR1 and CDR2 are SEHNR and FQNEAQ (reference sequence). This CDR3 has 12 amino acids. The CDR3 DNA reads TGTGCCGGACGGGGGGCTGGGGAGATCCAGTACTTC. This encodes CAGRGAGEIQYF.